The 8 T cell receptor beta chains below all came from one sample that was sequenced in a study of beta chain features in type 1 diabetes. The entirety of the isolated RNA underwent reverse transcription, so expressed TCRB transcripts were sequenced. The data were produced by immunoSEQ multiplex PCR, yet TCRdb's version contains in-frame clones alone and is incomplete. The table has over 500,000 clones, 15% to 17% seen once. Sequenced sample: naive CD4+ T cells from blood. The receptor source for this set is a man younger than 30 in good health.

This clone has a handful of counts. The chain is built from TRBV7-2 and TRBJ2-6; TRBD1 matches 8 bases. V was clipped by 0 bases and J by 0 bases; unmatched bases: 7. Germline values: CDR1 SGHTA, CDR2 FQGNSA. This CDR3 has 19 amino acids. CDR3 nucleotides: TGTGCCAGCAGCTTAGCCAGGGGGCTAAAACTCTCTGGGGCCAACGTCCTGACTTTC. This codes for CASSLARGLKLSGANVLTF.

The CDR3 nucleotides read TGTGCCAGCAGTGCTACCGGGACTAGCGGGAGGAAACAAGAGACCCAGTACTTC. Its protein is CASSATGTSGRKQETQYF. V gene TRBV9 combines with J gene TRBJ2-5; 15 bases match TRBD2. This CDR3 has 18 amino acids. With 5 bases clipped from V and 2 bases from J, the junction kept 10 bases outside the gene matches. The V gene's germline CDR1 is SGDLS and CDR2 YYNGEE.

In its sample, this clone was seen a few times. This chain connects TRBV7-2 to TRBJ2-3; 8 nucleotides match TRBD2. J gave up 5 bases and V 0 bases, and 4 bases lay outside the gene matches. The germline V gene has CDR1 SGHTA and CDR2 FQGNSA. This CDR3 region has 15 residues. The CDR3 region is CASSLARGGQDTQYF. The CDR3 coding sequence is TGTGCCAGCAGCTTAGCTCGGGGGGGCCAAGATACGCAGTATTTT.

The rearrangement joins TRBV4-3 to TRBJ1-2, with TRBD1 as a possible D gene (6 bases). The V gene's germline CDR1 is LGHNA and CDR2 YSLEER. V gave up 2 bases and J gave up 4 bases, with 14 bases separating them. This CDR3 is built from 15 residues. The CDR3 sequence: CASSQNGDKIYGYTF. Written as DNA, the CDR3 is TGCGCCAGCAGCCAAAATGGGGACAAAATCTATGGCTACACCTTC.

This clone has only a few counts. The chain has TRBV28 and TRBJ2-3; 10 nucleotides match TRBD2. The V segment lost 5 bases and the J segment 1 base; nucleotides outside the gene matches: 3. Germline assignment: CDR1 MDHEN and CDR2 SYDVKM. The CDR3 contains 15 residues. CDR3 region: CASSASGRGTDTQYF. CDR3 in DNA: TGTGCCAGCAGTGCTAGCGGGAGAGGCACAGATACGCAGTATTTT.

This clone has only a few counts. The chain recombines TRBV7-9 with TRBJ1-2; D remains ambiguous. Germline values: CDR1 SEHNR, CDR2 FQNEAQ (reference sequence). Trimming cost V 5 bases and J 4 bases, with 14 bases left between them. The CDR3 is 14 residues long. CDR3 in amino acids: CASSPSGAAYGYTF. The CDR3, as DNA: TGTGCCAGCAGCCCATCGGGTGCGGCCTATGGCTACACCTTC.

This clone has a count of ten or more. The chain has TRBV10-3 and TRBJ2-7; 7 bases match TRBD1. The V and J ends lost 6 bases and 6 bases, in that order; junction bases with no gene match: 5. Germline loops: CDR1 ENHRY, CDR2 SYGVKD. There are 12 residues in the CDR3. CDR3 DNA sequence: TGTGCCATCAGGAAGGGGGCTGGCGAGCAGTACTTC. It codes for CAIRKGAGEQYF.

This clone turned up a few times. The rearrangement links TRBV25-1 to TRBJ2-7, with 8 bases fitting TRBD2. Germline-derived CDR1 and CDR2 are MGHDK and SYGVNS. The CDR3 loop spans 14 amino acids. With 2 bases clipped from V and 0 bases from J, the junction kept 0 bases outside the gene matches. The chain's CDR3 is CASSESGSSYEQYF. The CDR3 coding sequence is TGTGCCAGCAGTGAAAGCGGGAGCTCCTACGAGCAGTACTTC.